This T cell receptor beta chain comes out of a study of blood T cell repertoires in COVID-19. Turning to the study itself: COVID-19 samples, acute and convalescent, were from the United States, Italy and Spain.

A Seattle source enrolled patients during active infection and followed them longitudinally. Germline trimming cut 4 bases from V and 6 bases from J; bases unmatched to any gene: 3. CDR3 length equals 12 residues. Germline-derived CDR1 and CDR2 are SGDLS and YYNGEE. In the original processing: Reference gene primer amplification gave nucleated cell count estimates. Produced via immunoSEQ multiplex PCR; TCRdb's table is partial and in-frame only. V, J and clone size are taken as reported in that table, and D and trimming were inferred from the DNA itself. This table holds roughly 160,000 clones, approximately 85% found once.

This receptor was taken from a man older than 75 with COVID-19, enrolled during active disease. The chain has TRBV9 and TRBJ1-2, with 7 bases identical to TRBD1. Material: peripheral blood. The DNA for the CDR3 is TGTGCCAGCAGCATCGACAGGGATGGCTACACCTTC. Translation gives CASSIDRDGYTF.